This TCR beta chain was recorded in a study of blood T cells in healthy people across ages. The CDR3 covers 16 residues. With 6 bases clipped from V and 6 bases from J, the junction kept 14 bases outside the gene matches. Germline V gene data show CDR1 as MNHNS and CDR2 as SASEGT. Regarding this clonotype: Its antigen is still unknown.

Next came a second PCR, run for about 6 to 12 cycles, which used a sample-barcoded 5' primer along with a J-beta primer mix. TCRdb re-called the 5' RACE reads with MiXCR, one entry per CDR3 protein. In the table there are roughly 1 million distinct CDR3 sequences, about 23% of which are singletons. Study-level results: TCR beta diversity per million T cells fell roughly linearly with age.

This sample also belongs to another study, concerning T cells of mothers and their children.

The V and J genes are TRBV6-1 and TRBJ2-3; 8 nucleotides match TRBD2. This receptor was identified in a girl aged 2-10 years in good health. The sample taken for sequencing was blood. This chain's CDR3 is CASSPGGRGDRDTQYF. In nucleotides, the CDR3 is TGTGCCAGCAGCCCGGGCGGGCGGGGGGATCGGGATACGCAGTATTTT.